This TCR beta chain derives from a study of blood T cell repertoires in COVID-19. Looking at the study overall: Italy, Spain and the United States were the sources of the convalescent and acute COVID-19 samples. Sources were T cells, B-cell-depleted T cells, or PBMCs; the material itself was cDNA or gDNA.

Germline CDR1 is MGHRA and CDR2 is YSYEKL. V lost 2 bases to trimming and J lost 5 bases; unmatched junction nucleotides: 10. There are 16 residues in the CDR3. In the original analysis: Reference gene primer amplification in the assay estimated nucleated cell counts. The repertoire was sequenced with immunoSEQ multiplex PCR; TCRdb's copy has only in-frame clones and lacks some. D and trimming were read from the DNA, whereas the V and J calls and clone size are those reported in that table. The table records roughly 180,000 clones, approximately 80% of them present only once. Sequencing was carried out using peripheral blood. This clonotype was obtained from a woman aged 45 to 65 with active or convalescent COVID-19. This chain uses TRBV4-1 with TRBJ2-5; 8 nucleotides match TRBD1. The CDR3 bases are TGCGCCAGCAGCCAACCGACAGGGGTCAATACGGAGACCCAGTACTTC. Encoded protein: CASSQPTGVNTETQYF.